What follows are 31 T cell receptor beta chains derived from one specimen sequenced in a study of OX40 agonist ivuxolimab in advanced cancers. Clones were sequenced by immunoSEQ multiplex PCR, and TCRdb holds only the in-frame ones, with some missing. Among about 110,000 clones listed, roughly 90% were seen once. The source material was CD4+ or CD8+ T cells sorted from blood, sampled in a trial of the OX40 agonist ivuxolimab. The receptors stem from an adult with an advanced solid tumor such as melanoma, head and neck, liver or kidney cancer.

To note about this clone: This sample includes further DNA sequences coding for the same CDR3. J is TRBJ1-1 and V is TRBV5-1; D gene unclear. The V end was cut by 4 bases, the J end by 2 bases, with 15 bases between. The CDR3 loop spans 15 amino acids. The V gene's germline CDR1 is SGHRS and CDR2 YFSETQ. The CDR3 DNA reads as TGCGCCAGCAGCCTGATGGGGTATGGAAACACTGAAGCTTTCTTT. Protein product: CASSLMGYGNTEAFF.

The CDR3 sequence is CASSLSQNNEQFF. CDR3 DNA: TGTGCCAGCAGCTTAAGTCAAAACAATGAGCAGTTCTTC. The rearrangement links TRBV7-6 to TRBJ2-1; D call uncertain. Deletions cut 2 bases from V and 5 bases from J, with 7 bases between. The CDR3 has 13 residues. In germline, CDR1 is SGHVS, CDR2 FNYEAQ.

This clone was detected only once. The chain is built from TRBV10-2 and TRBJ1-4; a possible D gene is TRBD1 (5 bases). CDR3 length equals 15 residues. The V gene lost 6 bases and the J gene lost 0 bases, with 11 bases spanning the gap. Germline V lookup: CDR1 WSHSY, CDR2 SAAADI. Here the CDR3 reads CASRGTGATNEKLFF. The CDR3 bases are TGCGCCAGCAGGGGAACAGGTGCAACTAATGAAAAACTGTTTTTT.

The gene calls are TRBV11-3 and TRBJ2-3, with 11 bases lining up with TRBD2. Per germline, CDR1 SGHNT and CDR2 YENEEA. Trimming cost V 5 bases and J 6 bases; bases outside gene matches: 4. CDR3 length equals 14 residues. CDR3 coding DNA: TGTGCCAGCAGCCTCGGGACTAGCGGTGATACGCAGTATTTT. It codes for CASSLGTSGDTQYF. The full variable domain, in which reference TRBV11-3 and TRBJ2-3 provide the parts outside the CDR3, is EAGVVQSPRYKIIEKKQPVAFWCNPISGHNTLYWYLQNLGQGPELLIRYENEEAVDDSQLPKDRFSAERLKGVDSTLKIQPAELGDSAVYLCASSLGTSGDTQYFGPGTRLTVL.

This clone was recorded once. The J gene is TRBJ1-2, the V gene TRBV6-5, with D perhaps matching TRBD1 (5 bases). With 6 bases removed from V and 2 bases from J, the gap between germline ends came to 13 bases. Germline assignment: CDR1 MNHEY and CDR2 SVGAGI. This CDR3 contains 14 residues. CDR3 sequence reads: CASRSRGTNYGYTF. CDR3 in DNA: TGTGCCAGCAGATCTCGGGGGACCAACTATGGCTACACCTTC.

The rearrangement links TRBV7-3 to TRBJ1-1, with D possibly being TRBD1 (6 bases). Trimming pared 5 bases from V and 2 bases from J, leaving 12 bases between. Germline assignment: CDR1 SGHTA and CDR2 FQGTGA. The CDR3 runs 14 residues. The CDR3 DNA reads as TGTGCCAGCAGCAAGGGACATTCCAACACTGAAGCTTTCTTT. This encodes CASSKGHSNTEAFF.

The chain has TRBV10-3 and TRBJ2-3, with D perhaps assigned TRBD1 or TRBD2 (5 bases each). The CDR3 consists of 13 residues. Germline V gives CDR1 ENHRY, CDR2 SYGVKD. With 4 bases removed from V and 5 bases from J, the gap between germline ends came to 10 bases. The CDR3 sequence is CAISGEGRDTQYF. The CDR3 nucleotides are TGTGCCATCAGTGGTGAGGGGCGAGATACGCAGTATTTT.

The V gene is TRBV2, the J gene TRBJ2-7; either TRBD1 or TRBD2 may fit D (6 bases each). CDR1 and CDR2 (germline): SNHLY, FYNNEI. The CDR3 extends over 12 amino acids. V gave up 3 bases and J gave up 5 bases, with 8 bases separating them. The CDR3 protein is CASSDRGHEQYF. In DNA form, the CDR3 reads TGTGCCAGCAGTGATCGGGGGCACGAGCAGTACTTC.

V usage is TRBV5-4 and J usage is TRBJ1-1; 8 nucleotides agree with TRBD1. Germline CDR1 reads SGHNT; CDR2 reads YYREEE (reference sequence). The CDR3 extends over 13 amino acids. The V segment lost 4 bases and the J segment 10 bases; nucleotides outside the gene matches: 9. CDR3 sequence: CASSRETGDAAFF. CDR3 bases: TGTGCCAGCAGCCGGGAGACAGGGGATGCAGCTTTCTTT.

This sequence joins TRBV7-2 and TRBJ2-1; D not certain. Germline CDR1 is SGHTA and CDR2 is FQGNSA. The CDR3 spans 15 residues. Between the trimmed V and J ends, which lost 4 bases and 1 base, there was a span of 11 bases. CDR3 nucleotide sequence: TGTGCCAGCAGCTCCTTTAGACTTTCCTACAATGAGCAGTTCTTC. As protein: CASSSFRLSYNEQFF.

The chain joins TRBV4-2 to TRBJ2-3; no definite D call. The germline CDR1 and CDR2 sequences are LGHNA and YNFKEQ. The CDR3 spans 13 residues. V lost 0 bases and J 3 bases, leaving 4 bases between the germline ends. The CDR3 bases are TGTGCCAGCAGCCAAGAGATGACAGATACGCAGTATTTT. It is translated as CASSQEMTDTQYF.

Details on this clone: At one end the junction does not follow the germline gene, possibly because of a read error. The V gene is TRBV11-2, the J gene TRBJ1-5; no reliable D call. The CDR3 is 15 residues long. Germline V gene sequence: CDR1 SGHAT, CDR2 FQNNGV. For the CDR3, the DNA is TGTGCCAGCAGTTTAGGCAGCGGTGAGGTTCAGCCCCAGCATTTT. Encoded protein: CASSLGSGEVQPQHF.

The J gene is TRBJ2-3, the V gene TRBV4-1; no clear D. The CDR3 consists of 13 residues. Germline assignment: CDR1 MGHRA and CDR2 YSYEKL. Deletions cut 2 bases from V and 6 bases from J, with 9 bases between. The DNA of the CDR3 is TGCGCCAGCAGCCAATCGGAGTGGGATACGCAGTATTTT. It is translated as CASSQSEWDTQYF.

The chain joins TRBV2 to TRBJ2-3, with D possibly matching TRBD1 (5 bases). This CDR3 contains 12 residues. The V and J ends lost 9 bases and 2 bases respectively, with 9 bases between them. Germline CDR1 is SNHLY and CDR2 is FYNNEI. The CDR3 spells CASMGPTDTQYF. The DNA of the CDR3 is TGTGCCAGTATGGGGCCCACAGATACGCAGTATTTT.

This clone was found a few times. The chain employs TRBV25-1 and TRBJ1-1; D is ambiguous. The germline gives CDR1 MGHDK, CDR2 SYGVNS. The ends were cut back, 5 bases at V and 5 bases at J, with 12 bases in the middle. CDR3 size: 13 residues. In DNA, the CDR3 is TGTGCCAGCAGTCGCCAGGCTGGAACTGAAGCTTTCTTT. Amino acids: CASSRQAGTEAFF.

The rearrangement links TRBV10-1 to TRBJ2-2, with no clear D. The CDR3 loop spans 13 amino acids. Trimming removed 10 bases at V and 4 bases at J, with 13 bases between. Germline V gene lookup returns CDR1 WNHNN and CDR2 SYGVQD (reference sequence). The CDR3 sequence: CATSRTATGELFF. The CDR3 region has the DNA TGCGCCACCTCACGGACGGCCACCGGGGAGCTGTTTTTT.

This clone was observed once. This rearrangement joins TRBV19 to TRBJ1-5; D uncertain. Germline CDR1 and CDR2: LNHDA and SQIVND (reference sequence). The ends were cut back, 2 bases at V and 6 bases at J, with 8 bases in the middle. This CDR3 has 13 amino acids. CDR3 loop: CASSIRVRQPQHF. In DNA form, the CDR3 reads TGTGCCAGTAGTATACGGGTACGTCAGCCCCAGCATTTT.

V usage is TRBV6-1 and J usage is TRBJ2-7, with TRBD1 matching over 9 bases. V dropped 4 bases and J dropped 2; count of bases not matched to a gene: 9. There are 16 residues in the CDR3. Germline V gene data show CDR1 as MNHNS and CDR2 as SASEGT. CDR3 region: CASSGLGTGSPYEQYF. CDR3 nucleotide sequence: TGTGCCAGCAGTGGGTTGGGGACAGGGAGTCCCTACGAGCAGTACTTC.

The chain links TRBV7-9 to TRBJ2-2; TRBD2 matches at 9 bases. CDR1 and CDR2 from the germline V gene are SEHNR and FQNEAQ (reference sequence). J lost 4 bases, V lost 5 bases, and 8 bases had no gene match. CDR3 length: 16 amino acids. The CDR3 is CASSPPSGTITGELFF. CDR3 coding DNA: TGTGCCAGCAGCCCGCCTAGCGGGACGATCACCGGGGAGCTGTTTTTT. The complete variable domain, with remaining parts taken from reference TRBV7-9 and TRBJ2-2, reads DTGVSQNPRHKITKRGQNVTFRCDPISEHNRLYWYRQTLGQGPEFLTYFQNEAQLEKSRLLSDRFSAERPKGSFSTLEIQRTEQGDSAMYLCASSPPSGTITGELFFGEGSRLTVL.

This chain joins TRBV29-1 and TRBJ1-3; D is unresolved. Germline V gene data show CDR1 as SQVTM and CDR2 as ANQGSEA. Trimming removed 0 bases at V and 4 bases at J, with 10 bases between. The CDR3 is 14 amino acids. This CDR3 reads CSVEEGSVGNTIYF. The CDR3 DNA follows: TGCAGCGTTGAAGAGGGGTCGGTCGGAAACACCATATATTTT.

The CDR3 DNA sequence: TGTGCCAGCAGCTTAGGTGGCTCAGCCCTCGAGCAGTACTTC. Translated: CASSLGGSALEQYF. The genes are TRBV7-3 and TRBJ2-7; D is ambiguous. V was shortened by 2 bases and J by 6 bases, with 14 bases between the two germline ends. The CDR3 totals 14 residues. Germline V CDR1 and CDR2: SGHTA, FQGTGA. Full variable domain (missing parts from reference TRBV7-3 and TRBJ2-7): GAGVSQTPSNKVTEKGKYVELRCDPISGHTALYWYRQSLGQGPEFLIYFQGTGAADDSGLPNDRFFAVRPEGSVSTLKIQRTERGDSAVYLCASSLGGSALEQYFGPGTRLTVT.

The chain joins TRBV18 to TRBJ1-4; a weak D match, TRBD1 (6 bases). Germline V gene data show CDR1 as KGHSH and CDR2 as LQKENI. This CDR3 spans 14 amino acids. V gave up 6 bases and J gave up 8 bases, with 16 bases separating them. The CDR3 loop reads CASSRGDTTEKLFF. DNA for the CDR3: TGTGCCAGCTCCCGGGGGGACACCACCGAAAAACTGTTTTTT.

The V call is TRBV10-3, the J call TRBJ1-6, with TRBD1 as a possible D gene (5 bases). The CDR3 totals 15 residues. V lost 4 bases and J lost 5, with 12 bases in between. CDR1 is ENHRY, CDR2 SYGVKD, per germline. The CDR3 coding sequence is TGTGCCATCAGTGTCCAGGGTTCCAATAATTCACCCCTCCACTTT. Amino acid sequence: CAISVQGSNNSPLHF.

The chain carries TRBV25-1 and TRBJ1-4; D not resolved. Trimming removed 6 bases at V and 8 bases at J, with 10 bases between. The germline V gene has CDR1 MGHDK and CDR2 SYGVNS. CDR3 size: 12 residues. CDR3 region: CASSERGEKLFF. CDR3 coding DNA: TGTGCCAGCAGCGAAAGAGGAGAAAAACTGTTTTTT.

This clone has only a few counts. The V call is TRBV19, the J call TRBJ1-5; D unclear. CDR1 and CDR2 from the germline V gene are LNHDA and SQIVND (reference sequence). The CDR3 is made up of 14 amino acids. With 7 bases removed from V and 4 bases from J, the gap between germline ends came to 14 bases. The CDR3 DNA is TGTGCCAGTAAGGGTGGGGTGACGAATCAGCCCCAGCATTTT. Its translation: CASKGGVTNQPQHF.

This chain links TRBV6-4 with TRBJ2-7; the match to TRBD1 covers 7 bases. This CDR3 is 14 amino acids long. V lost 10 bases, J lost 3 bases, and 12 bases stayed unmatched. Germline V gene lookup returns CDR1 MRHNA and CDR2 SNTAGT. Here the CDR3 reads CANHNRGRNYEQYF. Here the CDR3 DNA reads TGTGCCAACCATAACAGGGGACGTAACTACGAGCAGTACTTC.

In this sample, this clone turned up a few times. The chain has TRBV19 and TRBJ2-3; D gene unclear. The CDR3 covers 10 residues. Per the germline V gene, CDR1 is LNHDA and CDR2 is SQIVND (reference sequence). Trimming removed 10 bases from V and 4 bases from J, with 6 bases in between. The CDR3 loop reads CATQSDTQYF. Written as DNA, the CDR3 is TGTGCCACCCAATCAGATACGCAGTATTTT.

The V gene is TRBV7-2, the J gene TRBJ2-2; D unresolved. This CDR3 has 14 residues. V lost 3 bases and J 6 bases, leaving 11 bases between the germline ends. Germline CDR1 is SGHTA and CDR2 is FQGNSA. CDR3 DNA: TGTGCCAGCAGCTTTCAACGGTTGGCCGGGGAGCTGTTTTTT. Its protein product is CASSFQRLAGELFF.

The chain recombines TRBV6-6 with TRBJ2-3, with a weak D call TRBD1 (5 bases). The CDR3 loop spans 16 amino acids. V was trimmed by 6 bases and J by 1 base, leaving 17 bases between them. Germline CDR1 and CDR2: MNHNY and SVGAGI (reference sequence). In nucleotides, the CDR3 is TGTGCCAGCAGCCTACCAGGGCCCTTCGGCACAGATACGCAGTATTTT. Its protein product is CASSLPGPFGTDTQYF.

The chain uses TRBV10-3 and TRBJ2-1, with 10 bases fitting TRBD2. Germline V gene data show CDR1 as ENHRY and CDR2 as SYGVKD. This CDR3 spans 15 amino acids. Germline trimming cut 6 bases from V and 7 bases from J; bases unmatched to any gene: 9. CDR3 residues: CAIRPPAGGPNEQFF. The CDR3 DNA sequence: TGTGCCATCAGACCCCCAGCGGGAGGGCCTAATGAGCAGTTCTTC.

J is TRBJ2-1 and V is TRBV5-4; TRBD2 agrees at 7 bases. The V and J ends lost 4 bases and 10 bases, in that order; junction bases with no gene match: 8. The CDR3 is 13 residues long. Germline-derived CDR1 and CDR2 are SGHNT and YYREEE (reference sequence). CDR3 protein: CASSRTRPGEQFF. In DNA, the CDR3 is TGTGCCAGCAGCCGGACTAGACCAGGGGAGCAGTTCTTC.